This T cell receptor beta chain derives from a study of T-cell reconstitution after alpha-beta-depleted transplantation in children. Using unique molecular identifiers, the investigators prepared the TCRbeta library. TCRdb passed the PCR reads through MiXCR, listing each CDR3 protein once. This sample yields a few hundred thousand distinct CDR3 sequences, of which around 10% are seen a single time; 2% to 3% belongs to the top ten. Trimming cost V 4 bases and J 4 bases, with 11 bases left between them. The CDR3 has 14 residues. CDR1 and CDR2 (germline): ENHRY, SYGVKD. In its sample, this clonotype was seen a few times.

The chain recombines TRBV10-3 with TRBJ1-5; weak D call: TRBD1 (6 bases). This sequence was found in a human donor who donated a stem cell graft to a child with acute lymphoblastic leukemia. The material sequenced was PBMCs from the stem cell graft donor, taken from the stem cell graft. CDR3 amino acids: CAISAGVRNQPQHF. For the CDR3, the DNA is TGTGCCATCAGTGCAGGGGTCCGAAATCAGCCCCAGCATTTT.